This T cell receptor (beta chain) is from a study of blood T cell repertoires in COVID-19. Methods used by the authors: Reference gene primer amplification yielded estimated nucleated cell counts. TCRdb keeps only in-frame clones here, not all; method: immunoSEQ multiplex PCR. Clone size and the V and J calls come from that table; the DNA yielded D and trimming. The sample records about 200,000 clones, around 92% being singletons. This clone has a single count. Germline assignment: CDR1 DFQATT and CDR2 SNEGSKA (reference sequence). The germline V and J ends were trimmed by 2 bases and 7 bases, with 9 bases remaining between them. CDR3 length: 11 amino acids.

What was sequenced was PBMCs or T cells enriched from blood (not recorded which). V usage is TRBV20-1 and J usage is TRBJ2-7, with D possibly matching TRBD1 (5 bases). This receptor was identified in a woman aged 25 to 39 with acute COVID-19. CDR3: CSARKGFEQYF. The CDR3 bases are TGCAGTGCTAGAAAGGGGTTTGAGCAGTACTTC.